A selection of T cell receptor beta chains follows, all from one sample in a study of neoadjuvant anti-PD-1 for oral cavity cancer. Assay: immunoSEQ multiplex PCR; the TCRdb copy retains only in-frame clones and omits some. This table holds 8,000 or so clones, roughly 74% found once. This specimen consisted of PBMCs, obtained after nivolumab (anti-PD-1) treatment. These receptors all stem from a person between 40 and 80 years old with oral cavity squamous cell carcinoma. Both conserved end residues are part of each CDR3. The order of the fields is CDR3 length, V gene, D gene, J gene, clone size, CDR3 DNA, CDR3 protein. A D gene is named only where the DNA matches it firmly. Clone sizes are given selectively: once, few, many, or a class where the clone is expanded.

15	TRBV11-2	.	TRBJ2-2	few	TGTGCCAGCAGCTTAACAGGGCTGGTGACCGGGGAGCTGTTTTTT	CASSLTGLVTGELFF
12	TRBV2	TRBD1	TRBJ2-7	.	TGTGCCAGCAGTCCCACAGGGGGCGAGCAGTACTTC	CASSPTGGEQYF
12	TRBV19	.	TRBJ1-5	.	TGTGCCTCCAGCTGGGCCAATCAGCCCCAGCATTTT	CASSWANQPQHF
14	TRBV19	.	TRBJ1-4	.	TGTGCCAGTACCCCGAGGGGACGGCCTGAAAAACTGTTTTTT	CASTPRGRPEKLFF
13	TRBV19	.	TRBJ1-1	.	TGTGCCAGTAGTGACAACAGGAGAACTGAAGCTTTCTTT	CASSDNRRTEAFF
18	TRBV7-2	TRBD1	TRBJ1-4	few	TGTGCCAGCAGCTTCCCGGGACAGGGAAAGACTACTAATGAAAAACTGTTTTTT	CASSFPGQGKTTNEKLFF
15	TRBV7-2	.	TRBJ2-5	.	TGTGCCAGCAGCCGAGGGGGTGGAGTCCAAGAGACCCAGTACTTC	CASSRGGGVQETQYF
15	TRBV6-5	.	TRBJ2-7	few	TGTGCCAGCAGTACTAGACAGGGAGCGGGATACGAGCAGTACTTC	CASSTRQGAGYEQYF
15	TRBV28	TRBD1	TRBJ1-4	.	TGTGCCAGCAGACCATTAGACAGGGCTAATGAAAAACTGTTTTTT	CASRPLDRANEKLFF
17	TRBV11-2	TRBD1	TRBJ2-3	.	TGTGCCAGCAGCTTCGGCGGGACAGGGGGACGAACAGATACGCAGTATTTT	CASSFGGTGGRTDTQYF
15	TRBV7-9	TRBD1	TRBJ2-5	.	TGTGCCAGCAGCTTAAGAACAGGGGTACAAGAGACCCAGTACTTC	CASSLRTGVQETQYF
13	TRBV29-1	.	TRBJ1-1	large	TGCAGCGCCAAGACAGGAGGGAGCACTGAAGCTTTCTTT	CSAKTGGSTEAFF
13	TRBV6-5	.	TRBJ1-2	once	TGTGCCAGCAGCTCTACAGGGAACTATGGCTACACCTTC	CASSSTGNYGYTF
16	TRBV28	TRBD1	TRBJ2-3	.	TGTGCCAGCACCGATAGGACAGGGGCTTACACAGATACGCAGTATTTT	CASTDRTGAYTDTQYF
15	TRBV27	.	TRBJ1-1	.	TGTGCCAGCAGTTTTATTTCCGCAGGAGACACTGAAGCTTTCTTT	CASSFISAGDTEAFF
16	TRBV11-2	.	TRBJ2-3	.	TGTGCCAGCAGTCATAGCGTGGGGGGGGGCGCAGATACGCAGTATTTT	CASSHSVGGGADTQYF
12	TRBV9	.	TRBJ1-1	.	TGTGCCAGCAGCGTTGGGGGCACTGAAGCTTTCTTT	CASSVGGTEAFF
15	TRBV5-5	.	TRBJ2-3	.	TGTGCCAGCAGCTTGGTGGAGGTTGTGGCAGATACGCAGTATTTT	CASSLVEVVADTQYF
14	TRBV2	TRBD2	TRBJ2-7	.	TGTGCCAGCCTCCGGACTAGAGGGCTCGGAGAGCAGTACTTC	CASLRTRGLGEQYF
17	TRBV30	.	TRBJ2-1	.	TGTGCCTGGAGTGTACAAATCGGGCGCCGCTCCTACAATGAGCAGTTCTTC	CAWSVQIGRRSYNEQFF
18	TRBV30	TRBD1	TRBJ1-4	few	TGTGCCTGGAGTCATGGACAGGGGGCCGGGAGAGCTAATGAAAAACTGTTTTTT	CAWSHGQGAGRANEKLFF
13	TRBV6-1	.	TRBJ1-1	.	TGTGCCAGCAGTGAACAGGGCTCCACTGAAGCTTTCTTT	CASSEQGSTEAFF
11	TRBV5-1	.	TRBJ2-1	.	TGCGCCAGCAGCCGGGAGAATGAGCAGTTCTTC	CASSRENEQFF
13	TRBV25-1	TRBD1	TRBJ1-4	.	TGTGCCAGTCTTATGACAGGGACTGAAAAACTGTTTTTT	CASLMTGTEKLFF